Below, 21 T cell receptor beta chains from the same sample are listed, as sequenced in a study of response to subunit inactivated influenza vaccine. TCRdb re-derived calls from the RT-PCR reads in MiXCR, one entry per CDR3 protein. The sample holds about 190,000 distinct CDR3 sequences, about an eighth seen once. The sequences come from CD8+ T cells sorted from PBMCs, collected about 5 days after vaccination. These receptors all come from a middle-aged man who received an inactivated influenza vaccine.

The chain combines TRBV9 with TRBJ2-7; 8 nucleotides line up with TRBD1. The CDR3 extends over 17 amino acids. Germline CDR1 reads SGDLS; CDR2 reads YYNGEE. J lost 5 bases, V lost 4 bases, and 17 bases had no gene match. CDR3 sequence: CASSYTPGWQGAHEQYF. Here the CDR3 DNA reads TGTGCCAGCAGCTACACCCCGGGGTGGCAGGGGGCGCACGAGCAGTACTTC.

This clonotype occurred a few times. The chain couples TRBV20-1 to TRBJ1-2, with a weak D call TRBD1 (6 bases). With 0 bases removed from V and 2 bases from J, the gap between germline ends came to 16 bases. The germline gives CDR1 DFQATT, CDR2 SNEGSKA (reference sequence). The CDR3 loop spans 16 amino acids. Here the CDR3 DNA reads TGCAGTGCTAGAGATATAGAGCAGGGGCTCAACTATGGCTACACCTTC. Its protein is CSARDIEQGLNYGYTF.

The chain has TRBV5-5 and TRBJ1-6; weak D call: TRBD1 (6 bases). The CDR3 totals 14 residues. The V gene's germline CDR1 is SGHKS and CDR2 YYEKEE (reference sequence). V lost 5 bases and J lost 7, with 13 bases in between. Here the CDR3 reads CASRIGQSNSPLHF. The DNA of the CDR3 is TGTGCCAGCAGAATTGGACAGTCCAATTCACCCCTCCACTTT.

This sequence joins TRBV12-3 or TRBV12-4 and TRBJ1-1; no clear D. This CDR3 has 14 amino acids. Deletions cut 2 bases from V and 4 bases from J, with 11 bases between. The CDR3 loop reads CASSLSGLGTEAFF. Written as DNA, the CDR3 is TGTGCCAGCAGTTTATCGGGCCTCGGCACTGAAGCTTTCTTT.

This clonotype turned up a few times. V is TRBV2 and J is TRBJ2-2, with D perhaps matching TRBD1 (6 bases). V was trimmed by 7 bases and J by 0 bases, leaving 18 bases between them. Germline loops: CDR1 SNHLY, CDR2 FYNNEI. The CDR3 loop spans 17 amino acids. CDR3 loop: CASTVPSQGANTGELFF. For the CDR3, the DNA is TGTGCCAGCACCGTGCCTTCACAGGGAGCGAACACCGGGGAGCTGTTTTTT.

V and J are TRBV29-1 and TRBJ2-3; D remains ambiguous. CDR3 size: 12 residues. Per germline, CDR1 SQVTM and CDR2 ANQGSEA. Trimming pared 1 base from V and 7 bases from J, leaving 9 bases between. The CDR3 region has the DNA TGCAGCGTTGAAGGGACCCCTTATACGCAGTATTTT. It yields the protein CSVEGTPYTQYF.

V and J are TRBV25-1 and TRBJ2-5; D possibly corresponds to TRBD1 (5 bases). The CDR3 sequence is 14 residues long. V dropped 0 bases and J dropped 1 base, with 6 bases sitting between them. Germline assignment: CDR1 MGHDK and CDR2 SYGVNS. DNA for the CDR3: TGTGCCAGCAGTGAATACAGGGCCCAAGAGACCCAGTACTTC. Encoded protein: CASSEYRAQETQYF.

This clonotype was detected only a few times. This chain connects TRBV20-1 to TRBJ1-1; D remains unclear. The V end was cut by 1 base, the J end by 6 bases, with 12 bases between. The V gene's germline CDR1 is DFQATT and CDR2 SNEGSKA (reference sequence). The CDR3 length is 13 residues. The CDR3 loop reads CSARVLNRAEAFF. CDR3 nucleotide sequence: TGCAGTGCTAGAGTCTTGAATAGGGCTGAAGCTTTCTTT.

This clonotype was seen more than once but under ten times. V usage is TRBV11-1 and J usage is TRBJ2-5, with D unresolved. The CDR3 is made up of 15 amino acids. Trimming shortened V by 5 bases and J by 3 bases, and 16 bases separated the two germline ends. From germline, CDR1 is SGHAT and CDR2 FQDESV (reference sequence). In nucleotides, the CDR3 is TGTGCCAGCAGCCCCTGGACGGGTGGCGAAGAGACCCAGTACTTC. This encodes CASSPWTGGEETQYF. The variable domain in full, completed from reference TRBV11-1 and TRBJ2-5, reads EAEVAQSPRYKITEKSQAVAFWCDPISGHATLYWYRQILGQGPELLVQFQDESVVDDSQLPKDRFSAERLKGVDSTLKIQPAELGDSAMYLCASSPWTGGEETQYFGPGTRLLVL.

This clonotype has only a few counts. The rearrangement links TRBV29-1 to TRBJ1-1; D is possibly TRBD1 (6 bases). The germline V gene has CDR1 SQVTM and CDR2 ANQGSEA. The CDR3 is 12 residues long. V was pared by 4 bases and J by 1 base, with 7 bases between. For the CDR3, the DNA is TGCAGCGTTGCGACAGGGAACACTGAAGCTTTCTTT. Translation: CSVATGNTEAFF.

The genes are TRBV6-1 and TRBJ2-3; 9 bases are a match to TRBD1. The trim removed 8 bases at V and 3 bases at J, leaving 12 bases unmatched. The length of the CDR3 is 16 residues. Germline CDR1 and CDR2: MNHNS and SASEGT. CDR3 coding DNA: TGTGCCAGCTCCCTACCGGACAGGGGAATAACAGATACGCAGTATTTT. Translation: CASSLPDRGITDTQYF.

This clonotype was picked up a small number of times. The chain joins TRBV7-9 to TRBJ1-2; D call uncertain. Trimming stripped 0 bases from V and 2 bases from J, with 10 bases between. The CDR3 extends over 15 amino acids. Germline CDR1 and CDR2: SEHNR and FQNEAQ (reference sequence). CDR3 loop: CASSLARAANYGYTF. The DNA of the CDR3 is TGTGCCAGCAGCTTAGCGCGGGCGGCAAACTATGGCTACACCTTC.

This clonotype was recorded many times. This chain uses TRBV7-2 with TRBJ1-1; D might be TRBD1 (6 bases). This CDR3 comprises 15 residues. V was trimmed by 2 bases and J by 4 bases, leaving 14 bases between them. Germline CDR1 reads SGHTA; CDR2 reads FQGNSA. The CDR3 DNA reads TGTGCCAGCAGCTTAATCATGGGGGCAGGCACTGAAGCTTTCTTT. It specifies CASSLIMGAGTEAFF. The variable domain in full, with the rest retrieved from reference TRBV7-2 and TRBJ1-1, is GAGVSQSPSNKVTEKGKDVELRCDPISGHTALYWYRQSLGQGLEFLIYFQGNSAPDKSGLPSDRFSAERTGGSVSTLTIQRTQQEDSAVYLCASSLIMGAGTEAFFGQGTRLTVV.

This clonotype turned up a few times. The CDR3 coding sequence is TGTGCCAGCAGCTCTCCAGGGGACACTGAAGCTTTCTTT. Residues: CASSSPGDTEAFF. This chain connects TRBV7-2 to TRBJ1-1, with a possible D match to TRBD1 (6 bases). Germline-derived CDR1 and CDR2 are SGHTA and FQGNSA. The V end lost 4 bases, the J end lost 3 bases, and 9 bases lay between the germline ends. CDR3 length equals 13 residues.

The chain carries TRBV18 and TRBJ2-7, with TRBD1 matching 10 bases. CDR3 size: 15 residues. Germline CDR1 and CDR2: KGHSH and LQKENI. V was pared by 3 bases and J by 2 bases, with 4 bases of the junction left unmatched. CDR3 sequence: CASSPPGQGPYEQYF. CDR3 bases: TGTGCCAGCTCACCTCCGGGACAGGGGCCCTACGAGCAGTACTTC.

The chain employs TRBV4-1 and TRBJ2-5, with 8 bases lining up with TRBD2. V was clipped by 4 bases and J by 1 base; unmatched bases: 5. The CDR3 is 15 residues long. CDR1 and CDR2 (germline): MGHRA, YSYEKL. This CDR3 reads CASSRLAGTQETQYF. CDR3 in DNA: TGCGCCAGCAGCCGCCTAGCGGGCACCCAAGAGACCCAGTACTTC.

This clonotype was counted ten times or more. The chain is built from TRBV6-1 and TRBJ2-1, with 10 bases fitting TRBD1. Germline assignment: CDR1 MNHNS and CDR2 SASEGT. The CDR3 sequence is 15 residues long. Germline trimming cut 6 bases from V and 2 bases from J; bases unmatched to any gene: 4. The CDR3 loop is CASRWDRGTYNEQFF. Written as DNA, the CDR3 is TGTGCCAGCAGATGGGACAGGGGAACCTACAATGAGCAGTTCTTC.

The chain has TRBV7-9 and TRBJ2-1; D possibly corresponds to TRBD2 (6 bases). V lost 4 bases to trimming and J lost 8 bases, with 24 bases between them. Germline V lookup: CDR1 SEHNR, CDR2 FQNEAQ (reference sequence). This CDR3 region has 17 residues. The CDR3 bases are TGTGCCAGCAGCTCGACCCTGACTAGGACTTTTGGCTATGAGCAGTTCTTC. Its protein is CASSSTLTRTFGYEQFF. Combining the CDR3 with reference TRBV7-9 and TRBJ2-1 gives the whole variable domain DTGVSQNPRHKITKRGQNVTFRCDPISEHNRLYWYRQTLGQGPEFLTYFQNEAQLEKSRLLSDRFSAERPKGSFSTLEIQRTEQGDSAMYLCASSSTLTRTFGYEQFFGPGTRLTVL.

The chain links TRBV6-1 to TRBJ2-7; 7 bases are shared with TRBD1. Germline CDR1 is MNHNS and CDR2 is SASEGT. Germline trimming cut 8 bases from V and 3 bases from J; bases unmatched to any gene: 10. This CDR3 contains 14 residues. The CDR3 DNA reads as TGTGCCAGCCGCATGGGGACAGCTGACTACGAGCAGTACTTC. Translating it yields CASRMGTADYEQYF.

This clonotype showed up just a few times. This chain uses TRBV25-1 with TRBJ2-3; unclear D gene. Trimming removed 3 bases at V and 5 bases at J, with 9 bases between. Germline V gene data show CDR1 as MGHDK and CDR2 as SYGVNS. The CDR3 runs 13 residues. Here the CDR3 reads CASSDPLLDTQYF. CDR3 DNA sequence: TGTGCCAGCAGTGACCCTCTTTTAGATACGCAGTATTTT.

This clonotype occurred a few times. This chain connects TRBV3-1 to TRBJ2-2; TRBD1 or TRBD2 may be the D gene (5 bases each). Trimming removed 4 bases at V and 6 bases at J, with 15 bases between. This CDR3 has 15 residues. Germline CDR1 LGHDT, CDR2 YNNKEL (reference sequence). Here the CDR3 reads CASSRDPYVPGELFF. Written as DNA, the CDR3 is TGTGCCAGCAGCCGGGACCCCTATGTCCCCGGGGAGCTGTTTTTT. Complete variable domain (other parts from reference TRBV3-1 and TRBJ2-2): DTAVSQTPKYLVTQMGNDKSIKCEQNLGHDTMYWYKQDSKKFLKIMFSYNNKELIINETVPNRFSPKSPDKAHLNLHINSLELGDSAVYFCASSRDPYVPGELFFGEGSRLTVL.